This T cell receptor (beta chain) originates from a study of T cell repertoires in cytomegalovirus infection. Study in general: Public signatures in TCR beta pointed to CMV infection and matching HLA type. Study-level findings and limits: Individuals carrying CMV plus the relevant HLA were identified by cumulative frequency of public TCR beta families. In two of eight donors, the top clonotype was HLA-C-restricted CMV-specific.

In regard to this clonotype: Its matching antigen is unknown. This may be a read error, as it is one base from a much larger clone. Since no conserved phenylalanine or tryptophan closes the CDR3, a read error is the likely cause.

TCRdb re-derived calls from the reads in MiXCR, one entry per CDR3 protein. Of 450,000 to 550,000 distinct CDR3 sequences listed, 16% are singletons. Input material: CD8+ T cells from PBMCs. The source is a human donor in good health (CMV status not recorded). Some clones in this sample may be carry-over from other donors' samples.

CDR3 region: CASGSINTEAFL. The CDR3 DNA sequence: TGTGCTAGTGGTTCGATAAACACTGAAGCTTTCTTA. The chain couples TRBV12-5 to TRBJ1-1; no clear D. The CDR3 spans 12 residues. Deletions cut 4 bases from V and 2 bases from J, with 5 bases between. Germline assignment: CDR1 LGHNT and CDR2 FRNRAP.